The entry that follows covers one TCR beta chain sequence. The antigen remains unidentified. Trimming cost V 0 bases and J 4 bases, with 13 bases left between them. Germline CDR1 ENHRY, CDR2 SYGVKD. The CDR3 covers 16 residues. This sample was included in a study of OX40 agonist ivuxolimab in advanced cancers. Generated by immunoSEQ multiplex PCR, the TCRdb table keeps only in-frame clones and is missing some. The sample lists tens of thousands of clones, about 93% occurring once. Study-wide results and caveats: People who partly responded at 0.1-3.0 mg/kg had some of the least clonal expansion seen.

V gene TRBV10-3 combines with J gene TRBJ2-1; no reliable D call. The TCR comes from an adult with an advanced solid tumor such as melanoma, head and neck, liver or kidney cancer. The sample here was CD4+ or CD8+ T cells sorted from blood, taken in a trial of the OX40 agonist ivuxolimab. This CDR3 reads CAISESGGRRYNEQFF. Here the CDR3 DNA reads TGTGCCATCAGTGAGTCCGGCGGTAGGAGATACAATGAGCAGTTCTTC.